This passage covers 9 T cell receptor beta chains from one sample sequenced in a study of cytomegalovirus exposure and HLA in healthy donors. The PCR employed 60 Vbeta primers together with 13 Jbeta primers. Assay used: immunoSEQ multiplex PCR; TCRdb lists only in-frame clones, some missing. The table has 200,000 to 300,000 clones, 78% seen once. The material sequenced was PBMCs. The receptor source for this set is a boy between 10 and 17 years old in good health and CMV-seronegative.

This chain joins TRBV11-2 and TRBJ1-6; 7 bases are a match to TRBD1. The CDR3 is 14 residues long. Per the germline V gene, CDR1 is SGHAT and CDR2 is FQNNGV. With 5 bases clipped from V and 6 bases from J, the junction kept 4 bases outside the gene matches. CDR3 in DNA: TGTGCCAGCAGCAAGGACAGGCTTAATTCACCCCTCCACTTT. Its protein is CASSKDRLNSPLHF.

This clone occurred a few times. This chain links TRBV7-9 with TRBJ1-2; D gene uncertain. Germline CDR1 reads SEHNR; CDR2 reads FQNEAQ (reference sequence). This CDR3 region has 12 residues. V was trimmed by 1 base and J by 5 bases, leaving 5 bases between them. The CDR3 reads CASSLVSYGYTF. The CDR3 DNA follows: TGTGCCAGCAGCTTAGTATCTTATGGCTACACCTTC.

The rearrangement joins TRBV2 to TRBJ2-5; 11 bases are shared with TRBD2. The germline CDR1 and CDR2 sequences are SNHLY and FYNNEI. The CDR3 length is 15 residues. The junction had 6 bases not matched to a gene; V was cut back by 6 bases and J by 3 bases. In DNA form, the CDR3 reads TGTGCCAGCAGGGTTAGACTAGCGGGGAAAGAGACCCAGTACTTC. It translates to CASRVRLAGKETQYF.

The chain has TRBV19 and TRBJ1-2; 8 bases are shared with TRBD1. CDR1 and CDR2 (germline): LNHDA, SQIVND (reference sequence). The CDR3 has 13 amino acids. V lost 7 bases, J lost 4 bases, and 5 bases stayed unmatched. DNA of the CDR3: TGTGCCAGTACCCCAGGGGGCGGCTATGGCTACACCTTC. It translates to CASTPGGGYGYTF.

The chain's CDR3 is CAWSSRTGTGELFF. The CDR3 region has the DNA TGTGCCTGGAGTTCCAGGACAGGGACCGGGGAGCTGTTTTTT. J is TRBJ2-2 and V is TRBV30; 8 bases are shared with TRBD1. V was clipped by 2 bases and J by 5 bases; unmatched bases: 4. The CDR3 has 14 amino acids. Germline-derived CDR1 and CDR2 are GTSNPN and SVGIG (reference sequence).

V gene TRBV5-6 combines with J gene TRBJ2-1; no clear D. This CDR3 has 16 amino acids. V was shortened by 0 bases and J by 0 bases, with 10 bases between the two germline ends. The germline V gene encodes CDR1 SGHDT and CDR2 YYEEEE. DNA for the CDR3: TGTGCCAGCAGCTTGGTTGTCCTTAGCTCCTACAATGAGCAGTTCTTC. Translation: CASSLVVLSSYNEQFF.

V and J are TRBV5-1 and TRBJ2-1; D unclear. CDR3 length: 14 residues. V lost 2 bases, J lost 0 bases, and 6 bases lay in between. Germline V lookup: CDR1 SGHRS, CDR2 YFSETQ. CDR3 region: CASSFHSSYNEQFF. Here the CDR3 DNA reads TGCGCCAGCAGCTTTCACAGCTCCTACAATGAGCAGTTCTTC.

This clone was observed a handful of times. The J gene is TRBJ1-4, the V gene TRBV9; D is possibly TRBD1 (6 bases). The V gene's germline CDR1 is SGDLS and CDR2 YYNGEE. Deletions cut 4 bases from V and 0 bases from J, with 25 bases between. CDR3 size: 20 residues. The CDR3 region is CASSSIDRDTILATNEKLFF. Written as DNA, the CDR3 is TGTGCCAGCAGCTCTATAGACCGGGACACCATTTTGGCAACTAATGAAAAACTGTTTTTT.

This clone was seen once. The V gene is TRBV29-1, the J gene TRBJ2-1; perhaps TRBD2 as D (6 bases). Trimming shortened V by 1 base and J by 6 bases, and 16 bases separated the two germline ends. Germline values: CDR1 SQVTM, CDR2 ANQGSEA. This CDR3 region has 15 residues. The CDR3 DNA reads TGCAGCGTTGAAGGCATCGGGGGTTTGGGCAATGAGCAGTTCTTC. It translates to CSVEGIGGLGNEQFF.